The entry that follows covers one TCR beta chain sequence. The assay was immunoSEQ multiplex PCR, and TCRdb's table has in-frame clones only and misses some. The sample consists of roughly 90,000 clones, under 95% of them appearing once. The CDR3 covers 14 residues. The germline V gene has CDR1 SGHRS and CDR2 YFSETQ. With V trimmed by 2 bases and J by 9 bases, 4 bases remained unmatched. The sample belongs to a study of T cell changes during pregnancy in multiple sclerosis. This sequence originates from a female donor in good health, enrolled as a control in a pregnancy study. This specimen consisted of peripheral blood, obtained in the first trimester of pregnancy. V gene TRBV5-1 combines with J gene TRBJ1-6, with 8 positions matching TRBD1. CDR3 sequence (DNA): TGCGCCAGCAGCTTCGGACAGGGCGGTTCACCCCTCCACTTT. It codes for CASSFGQGGSPLHF.